The clone carrying this TCR beta chain has a handful of counts. The ends lost 7 bases at V and 5 bases at J; junction bases unmatched: 12. In germline, CDR1 is LNHDA, CDR2 SQIVND (reference sequence). The CDR3 totals 16 residues. The sample is drawn from a study of blood T cell repertoires in COVID-19. Across the study: The United States, Italy and Spain supplied acute and convalescent COVID-19 samples. PBMCs, B-cell-depleted T cells, or T cells were the source of the cDNA or gDNA that made up the material.

Authors' analysis steps: Amplification from reference gene primers served as the basis for estimated nucleated cell counts. Assay used: immunoSEQ multiplex PCR; TCRdb lists only in-frame clones, some missing. The DNA was the basis for D and trimming; V, J and clone size are from that table. Found here are approximately 72,000 clones, 80% to 85% of them singletons; the top ten hold approximately 8.8%. The clonotype comes from a middle-aged man with active COVID-19. The chain uses TRBV19 and TRBJ1-5, with 9 bases fitting TRBD1. The sequenced material came from peripheral blood. For the CDR3, the DNA is TGTGCCAGTATCGATCCGGGACAGGGTCCCTATCAGCCCCAGCATTTT. Encoded protein: CASIDPGQGPYQPQHF.